Here is one T cell receptor beta chain with its context. This specimen comes from a study of blood T cell repertoires in COVID-19. Study context: Specimens from acute and convalescent COVID-19 originated in the United States, Italy and Spain. PBMCs, B-cell-depleted T cells, or T cells were the source of the cDNA or gDNA that made up the material.

The ends were cut back, 0 bases at V and 3 bases at J, with 6 bases in the middle. Germline V lookup: CDR1 SGHRS, CDR2 YFSETQ. This CDR3 spans 13 amino acids. Authors' analysis steps: Reference gene primer amplification gave nucleated cell count estimates. The method was immunoSEQ multiplex PCR; TCRdb's version includes in-frame clones alone and lacks a portion of them. V, J and clone size derive from that table, while D and trimming were established from the DNA sequence. The sample contains roughly 250,000 clones, about 90% of which appear only once. Sequenced input: peripheral blood. The V call is TRBV5-1, the J call TRBJ1-1; D is unresolved. The receptor's source is a woman aged 40 to 49 with acute or convalescent COVID-19. The CDR3: CASSLDRDTEAFF. The DNA of the CDR3 is TGCGCCAGCAGCTTGGATCGGGACACTGAAGCTTTCTTT.